The T cell receptor beta chain under discussion was sequenced for a study of blood T cell repertoires in COVID-19. Across the whole study: Material from acute and convalescent COVID-19 was sourced from the United States, Italy and Spain. T cells, B-cell-depleted T cells, or PBMCs provided the cDNA or gDNA that served as material.

V shed 3 bases and J shed 3 bases, with 21 bases lying between them. The CDR3 covers 17 residues. Looked up from germline, CDR1 is SGDLS and CDR2 is YYNGEE. In the authors' workflow: Counts of nucleated cells, estimated from reference gene primer amplification, were obtained. Produced via immunoSEQ multiplex PCR; TCRdb's table is partial and in-frame only. V and J calls and clone size follow that table, whereas D and trimming were derived from the DNA. This table has approximately 100,000 clones, roughly 90% appearing once. This receptor was obtained from a woman aged 55-69 years with acute or convalescent COVID-19. The material sequenced was peripheral blood. This rearrangement joins TRBV9 to TRBJ1-2; no clear D gene. The CDR3 DNA sequence: TGTGCCAGCAGCGCCGGAGAAAGCGGCCTTCGGGACTATGGCTACACCTTC. This gives the protein CASSAGESGLRDYGYTF.